This T cell receptor beta chain comes out of a study of T cells after posttransplantation cyclophosphamide. A marrow graft followed busulfan-fludarabine conditioning, with cyclophosphamide on days +3 and +4. The data were produced by immunoSEQ multiplex PCR, yet TCRdb's version contains in-frame clones alone and is incomplete. Of about 19,000 clones in the sample, 65% to 75% were seen once. This clonotype originated in a male patient aged 30 to 40 who received an allogeneic stem cell transplant from a related donor, was CMV-positive, and had acute GVHD only. T cells may partly derive from the graft donor. The source material was PBMCs, sampled after an allogeneic stem cell transplant with post-transplant cyclophosphamide.

CDR3: CASSLVAGGRNEQFF. The CDR3, as DNA: TGTGCCAGCAGCTTAGTTGCGGGGGGGCGTAATGAGCAGTTCTTC. The gene calls are TRBV7-6 and TRBJ2-1, with 9 bases that match TRBD2. The V gene end was trimmed by 1 base and the J gene end by 7 bases; junction bases not matched to a gene: 5. The CDR3 extends over 15 amino acids. The germline CDR1 and CDR2 sequences are SGHVS and FNYEAQ.